This passage covers 24 T cell receptor beta chains from one sample sequenced in a study of cytomegalovirus exposure and HLA in healthy donors. Primers for the PCR totalled 60 Vbeta and 13 Jbeta. Clones were sequenced by immunoSEQ multiplex PCR, and TCRdb holds only the in-frame ones, with some missing. This table has about 140,000 clones, about 84% appearing once. Specimen: PBMCs. The receptors were gathered from a man aged 50 or older in good health and CMV-seronegative.

This clone showed up just a few times. The chain joins TRBV5-4 to TRBJ2-1, with 8 bases that match TRBD2. The V gene end was trimmed by 5 bases and the J gene end by 2 bases; junction bases not matched to a gene: 9. Germline CDR1 SGHNT, CDR2 YYREEE (reference sequence). The CDR3 consists of 16 residues. CDR3 in amino acids: CASSFRPGRAYNEQFF. DNA of the CDR3: TGTGCCAGCAGTTTCCGACCCGGGAGGGCCTACAATGAGCAGTTCTTC.

This clone showed up just once. This chain joins TRBV5-1 and TRBJ1-1, with no clear D. V lost 5 bases and J 6 bases, leaving 11 bases between the germline ends. Germline V CDR1 and CDR2: SGHRS, YFSETQ. The CDR3 totals 12 residues. The chain's CDR3 is CASSRDVAEAFF. The CDR3 region has the DNA TGCGCCAGCAGTCGAGATGTGGCTGAAGCTTTCTTT.

The genes are TRBV29-1 and TRBJ2-7; 8 bases are shared with TRBD1. In germline, CDR1 is SQVTM, CDR2 ANQGSEA. The CDR3 extends over 14 amino acids. Losses at the gene ends were 6 bases for V and 6 bases for J; bases not matched to a gene: 13. CDR3 region: CSVFKADRGSEQYF. CDR3 nucleotides: TGCAGCGTCTTCAAAGCCGACAGGGGAAGCGAGCAGTACTTC.

J is TRBJ1-6 and V is TRBV2, with TRBD1 identical over 11 bases. Germline V gene sequence: CDR1 SNHLY, CDR2 FYNNEI. The CDR3 loop spans 16 amino acids. V shed 2 bases and J 9 bases; nucleotides not matched to a gene: 6. The CDR3 sequence: CASSERDRGVGSPLHF. The CDR3, as DNA: TGTGCCAGCAGTGAACGGGACAGGGGGGTGGGTTCACCCCTCCACTTT.

The chain is built from TRBV9 and TRBJ1-2; D call uncertain. Looked up from germline, CDR1 is SGDLS and CDR2 is YYNGEE. The CDR3 loop spans 12 amino acids. V lost 7 bases and J 8 bases, leaving 15 bases between the germline ends. CDR3 nucleotides: TGTGCCAGCGCGCCGGGGTATGGAGGCTACACCTTC. Protein sequence: CASAPGYGGYTF.

The chain is built from TRBV13 and TRBJ1-3, with D uncertain. Trimming shortened V by 2 bases and J by 2 bases, and 7 bases separated the two germline ends. This CDR3 contains 14 residues. Germline V gives CDR1 PRHDT, CDR2 FYEKMQ (reference sequence). CDR3 in DNA: TGTGCCAGCAGCTTAAGAGGGCCTGGAAACACCATATATTTT. Its protein product is CASSLRGPGNTIYF.

This clone is a singleton in its sample. The V call is TRBV7-8, the J call TRBJ2-5, with 10 bases identical to TRBD1. The length of the CDR3 is 15 residues. Germline V gene data show CDR1 as SGHVS and CDR2 as FQNEAQ. The J segment lost 5 bases and the V segment lost 6 bases, leaving 9 bases of the junction unmatched. CDR3 DNA sequence: TGTGCCAGCAGGAAACCGGGACAGGGGACGGAGACCCAGTACTTC. This gives the protein CASRKPGQGTETQYF.

V and J are TRBV9 and TRBJ1-1; D is unclear. Looked up from germline, CDR1 is SGDLS and CDR2 is YYNGEE. Trimming took off 4 bases at V and 6 bases at J, with 16 bases between the two ends. This CDR3 has 14 residues. CDR3 sequence reads: CASSLDGRSAEAFF. DNA for the CDR3: TGTGCCAGCAGCTTAGACGGGCGTAGCGCTGAAGCTTTCTTT. The whole variable domain, filled in from reference TRBV9 and TRBJ1-1, reads DSGVTQTPKHLITATGQRVTLRCSPRSGDLSVYWYQQSLDQGLQFLIQYYNGEERAKGNILERFSAQQFPDLHSELNLSSLELGDSALYFCASSLDGRSAEAFFGQGTRLTVV.

The CDR3 reads CASSYSGNRDRGYEQYF. The CDR3 DNA follows: TGCGCCAGCAGTTACTCCGGGAACCGGGACAGGGGTTACGAGCAGTACTTC. V and J are TRBV5-1 and TRBJ2-7; 10 bases are shared with TRBD1. The germline CDR1 and CDR2 sequences are SGHRS and YFSETQ. This CDR3 region has 17 residues. V was pared by 5 bases and J by 4 bases, with 15 bases of the junction left unmatched.

The genes are TRBV5-1 and TRBJ2-3, with 8 bases that match TRBD2. Germline loops: CDR1 SGHRS, CDR2 YFSETQ. There are 15 residues in the CDR3. V dropped 2 bases and J dropped 4; count of bases not matched to a gene: 6. The CDR3 DNA is TGCGCCAGCAGCTTCGTTGAACTAGCGGCAGATACGCAGTATTTT. Translating it yields CASSFVELAADTQYF.

This sequence joins TRBV7-5 and TRBJ2-7; TRBD2 reflects the table's D call only, with no check against the DNA. TRBV7-5 constitutes a pseudogene. CDR3 size: 13 residues. The CDR3 nucleotides are TGTGCCAGAAGCGGAGGGTTCGGCTACGAGCAGTACTTC. Amino acids: CARSGGFGYEQYF.

V usage is TRBV5-6 and J usage is TRBJ1-4; no clear D gene. Germline V gene lookup returns CDR1 SGHDT and CDR2 YYEEEE. Trimming removed 4 bases from V and 4 bases from J, with 11 bases in between. The CDR3 covers 14 residues. CDR3 DNA sequence: TGTGCCAGCAGCGTGATACAGCATAATGAAAAACTGTTTTTT. Its translation: CASSVIQHNEKLFF.

The V and J genes are TRBV14 and TRBJ2-1, with D perhaps TRBD1 (6 bases). This CDR3 is 15 amino acids long. Trimming left V 3 bases short and J 9 bases short, with 18 bases between. CDR1 SGHDN and CDR2 FVKESK come from the germline V gene. The CDR3 region has the DNA TGTGCCAGCAGCCATTCGACAGGAACCAGGAGTGAGCAGTTCTTC. The encoded protein is CASSHSTGTRSEQFF.

The chain employs TRBV27 and TRBJ2-7, with D possibly being TRBD2 (5 bases). CDR1 and CDR2 (germline): MNHEY, SMNVEV (reference sequence). With 0 bases removed from V and 2 bases from J, the gap between germline ends came to 8 bases. The length of the CDR3 is 14 residues. In DNA, the CDR3 is TGTGCCAGCAGTTTATCGAGGGCCGCCTACGAGCAGTACTTC. This encodes CASSLSRAAYEQYF.

The V gene is TRBV4-2, the J gene TRBJ2-3, with 9 positions matching TRBD2. Germline V CDR1 and CDR2: LGHNA, YNFKEQ. J was trimmed by 4 bases and V by 0 bases; bases with no gene match: 5. The CDR3 contains 16 residues. For the CDR3, the DNA is TGTGCCAGCAGCCAAGATCGGGGCGGGGGGGCAGATACGCAGTATTTT. Translation gives CASSQDRGGGADTQYF.

Concerning this clone itself: The identical CDR3 is also encoded by other nucleotide sequences in the sample. The chain is built from TRBV4-2 and TRBJ2-5, with TRBD2 identical over 10 bases. Germline lookup yields CDR1 LGHNA and CDR2 YNFKEQ. After removal of 0 bases from V and 5 bases from J, the junction contained 12 bases not matched to a gene. The CDR3 length is 18 residues. Written as DNA, the CDR3 is TGTGCCAGCAGCCAAGAGTATTGGGCTAGCGGGAGCGAGGAGACCCAGTACTTC. Protein sequence: CASSQEYWASGSEETQYF.

The rearrangement links TRBV9 to TRBJ1-2; 9 bases align to TRBD1. Germline V gives CDR1 SGDLS, CDR2 YYNGEE. The CDR3 extends over 14 amino acids. The V gene end was trimmed by 4 bases and the J gene end by 2 bases; junction bases not matched to a gene: 3. The CDR3 DNA follows: TGTGCCAGCAGCCCCGGACAGGGGAACTATGGCTACACCTTC. It codes for CASSPGQGNYGYTF.

The rearrangement uses TRBV6-5 and TRBJ1-1, with D possibly being TRBD1 (6 bases). The CDR3 is made up of 14 amino acids. Looked up from germline, CDR1 is MNHEY and CDR2 is SVGAGI. Trimming took off 7 bases at V and 10 bases at J, with 22 bases between the two ends. The CDR3 region is CASITKRDTRGAFF. Here the CDR3 DNA reads TGTGCCAGCATCACTAAACGGGACACACGGGGAGCTTTCTTT.

This chain links TRBV10-3 with TRBJ1-1, with D tentatively TRBD1 (5 bases). This CDR3 is 13 amino acids long. Germline CDR1 is ENHRY and CDR2 is SYGVKD. Trimming left V 3 bases short and J 5 bases short, with 10 bases between. The CDR3 loop is CAISDRVGTEAFF. The CDR3 DNA follows: TGTGCCATCAGTGACAGGGTGGGAACTGAAGCTTTCTTT.

This chain connects TRBV4-1 to TRBJ1-5, with D uncertain. V was clipped by 0 bases and J by 5 bases, with 5 bases between them. The CDR3 spans 13 residues. The germline V gene encodes CDR1 MGHRA and CDR2 YSYEKL. This chain's CDR3 is CASSQDSDQPQHF. The CDR3 nucleotides are TGCGCCAGCAGCCAAGATTCTGATCAGCCCCAGCATTTT.

V gene TRBV7-9 combines with J gene TRBJ2-2; D is ambiguous. The CDR3 sequence is 13 residues long. Germline CDR1 reads SEHNR; CDR2 reads FQNEAQ (reference sequence). Between the trimmed V and J ends, which lost 1 base and 5 bases, there was a span of 5 bases. The DNA of the CDR3 is TGTGCCAGCAGCTTAGTACAGACCGGGGAGCTGTTTTTT. Amino acids: CASSLVQTGELFF.

The chain carries TRBV27 and TRBJ2-7; D uncertain. V lost 5 bases and J 3 bases, leaving 11 bases between the germline ends. Germline-derived CDR1 and CDR2 are MNHEY and SMNVEV (reference sequence). This CDR3 is 13 amino acids long. CDR3 DNA sequence: TGTGCCAGCAGTCTCGGGTCCTACTACGAGCAGTACTTC. This codes for CASSLGSYYEQYF.

This chain links TRBV6-5 with TRBJ1-4; D gene ambiguous. This CDR3 comprises 15 residues. The V and J ends lost 0 bases and 7 bases respectively, with 12 bases between them. The V gene's germline CDR1 is MNHEY and CDR2 SVGAGI. The CDR3 region is CASSYSIRAGEKLFF. The CDR3 DNA reads as TGTGCCAGCAGTTACTCGATTCGGGCGGGTGAAAAACTGTTTTTT.

The V gene is TRBV19, the J gene TRBJ1-5; 9 bases map to TRBD1. Germline V lookup: CDR1 LNHDA, CDR2 SQIVND (reference sequence). V lost 3 bases and J lost 4; bases outside the gene matches: 7. This CDR3 has 16 amino acids. The CDR3 region is CASSIPGQGTNQPQHF. The CDR3 nucleotides read TGTGCCAGTAGTATCCCCGGACAGGGGACAAATCAGCCCCAGCATTTT.